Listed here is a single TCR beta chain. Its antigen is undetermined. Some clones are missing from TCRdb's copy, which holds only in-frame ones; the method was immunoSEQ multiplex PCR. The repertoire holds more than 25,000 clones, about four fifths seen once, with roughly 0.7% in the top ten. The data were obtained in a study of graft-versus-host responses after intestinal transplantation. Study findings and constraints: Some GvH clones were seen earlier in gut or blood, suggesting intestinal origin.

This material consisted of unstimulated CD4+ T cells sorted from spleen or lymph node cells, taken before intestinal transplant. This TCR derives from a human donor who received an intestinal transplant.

The CDR3, as DNA: TGTGCCAGCAGCTGGCGCCAAAACACCATATATTTT. This translates into CASSWRQNTIYF. The V call is TRBV5-5, the J call TRBJ1-3; D uncertain. The V end lost 3 bases, the J end lost 6 bases, and 7 bases lay between the germline ends. There are 12 residues in the CDR3. The germline CDR1 and CDR2 sequences are SGHKS and YYEKEE (reference sequence).